This section outlines one T cell receptor beta chain sequence together with its context. Antigen specificity is unknown. The germline V gene has CDR1 GTSNPN and CDR2 SVGIG (reference sequence). The CDR3 is 16 residues long. V gave up 2 bases and J gave up 9 bases; unmatched junction bases: 16. The sample belongs to a study of T cells after yellow fever vaccination. Generation of TCR cDNA used 5'RACE template switching (which added a universal primer site and UMIs). Each CDR3 protein gets one entry after TCRdb re-called the 5' RACE reads with MiXCR. The sample has some 600,000 distinct CDR3 sequences; 12% are singletons. Study results and caveats: Booster sampling recovered most clones from primary vaccination (less than 97% CD4, around 90% CD8). Abundant clonotypes from the bulk population could get into FACS-sorted repertoires as contaminants.

Sequencing was performed on PBMCs, taken on the day of the yellow fever booster vaccination. The receptor's source is a man aged 30 to 45 who received the YFV17D yellow fever vaccine. The J gene is TRBJ2-1, the V gene TRBV30; 7 bases fit TRBD2. In DNA, the CDR3 is TGTGCCTGGAGTCCCTATCGCGGGAGTAAGGGTAGTGAGCAGTTCTTC. Protein product: CAWSPYRGSKGSEQFF.